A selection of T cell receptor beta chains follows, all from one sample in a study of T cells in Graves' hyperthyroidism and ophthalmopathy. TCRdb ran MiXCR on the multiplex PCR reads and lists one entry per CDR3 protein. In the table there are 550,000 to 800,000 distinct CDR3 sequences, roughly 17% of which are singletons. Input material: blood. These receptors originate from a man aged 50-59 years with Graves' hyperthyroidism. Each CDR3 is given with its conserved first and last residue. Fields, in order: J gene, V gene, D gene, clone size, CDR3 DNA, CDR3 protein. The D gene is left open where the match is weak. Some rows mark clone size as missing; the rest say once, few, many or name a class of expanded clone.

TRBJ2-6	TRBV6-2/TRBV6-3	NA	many	TGTGCCAGCAGACACCCAGGGGCTGGGGCCAACGTCCTGACTTTC	CASRHPGAGANVLTF
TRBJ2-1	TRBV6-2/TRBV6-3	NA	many	TGTGCCAGCATTCACGAGCAGGGAAGCTCCTACAATGAGCAGTTCTTC	CASIHEQGSSYNEQFF
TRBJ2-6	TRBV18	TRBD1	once	TGTGCCGGCTCAAACGACAGGGGTTGGGCTGGGGCCAACGTCCTGACTTTC	CAGSNDRGWAGANVLTF
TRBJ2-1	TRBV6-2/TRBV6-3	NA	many	TGTGCCAGCAGTTACTCGGGCAGAGGCTCCTACAATGAGCAGTTCTTC	CASSYSGRGSYNEQFF
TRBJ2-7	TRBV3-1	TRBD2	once	TGTGCCAGCACCCATGGGCTAGCGGCTGGAGGAAGCTACGAGCAGTACTTC	CASTHGLAAGGSYEQYF
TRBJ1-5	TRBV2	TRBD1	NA	TGTGCCAGCAGTGTTGGGACAGTAAACATTCAGCCCCAGCATTTT	CASSVGTVNIQPQHF
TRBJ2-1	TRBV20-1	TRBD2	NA	TGCAGTGCTAGATCCGGGAGGGCCTACAATGAGCAGTTCTTC	CSARSGRAYNEQFF
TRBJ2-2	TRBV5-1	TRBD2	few	TGCGCCAGCCAATTCTTCGGACTAGCGGGAGGTGCGGGCACCGGGGAGCTGTTTTTT	CASQFFGLAGGAGTGELFF
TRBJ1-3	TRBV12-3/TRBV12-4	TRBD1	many	TGTGCCAGCAGTTGGGACAGGGGCGGCGACACCATATATTTT	CASSWDRGGDTIYF
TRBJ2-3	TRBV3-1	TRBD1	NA	TGTGCCAGCAGCCCAGAGGTCGGGACAGGGGGCGCGTATTTT	CASSPEVGTGGAYF
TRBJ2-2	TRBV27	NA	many	TGTGCCAGCAGTTGGTTGGCCGGGGAGCTGTTTTTT	CASSWLAGELFF
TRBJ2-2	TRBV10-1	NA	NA	TGCGCCTCAACACCATCGGGGGCCCTCCCGAACACCGGGGAGCTGTTTTTT	CASTPSGALPNTGELFF
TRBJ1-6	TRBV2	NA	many	TGTGCCAGCAGTGGACAGCATAATTCACCCCTCCACTTT	CASSGQHNSPLHF
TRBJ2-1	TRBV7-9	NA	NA	TGTGCCAGCAGCTTAAGGTCGGCAGGAGAGCACAATGAGCAGTTCTTC	CASSLRSAGEHNEQFF
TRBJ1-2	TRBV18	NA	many	TGTGCCAGCTCACAAGTCCGGGATGGCTACACCTTC	CASSQVRDGYTF
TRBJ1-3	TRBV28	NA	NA	TGTGCCAGCAGTTTAAGTTTTTACGGACAGCGCTCTGGAAACACCATATATTTT	CASSLSFYGQRSGNTIYF
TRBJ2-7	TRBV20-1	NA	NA	TGCAGTGCTATAAGGGCCGTTAGCTCCTACGGGCAGTACTTC	CSAIRAVSSYGQYF
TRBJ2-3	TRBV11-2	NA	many	TGTGCCAGCAGCTTAGGGTACAGGGATACGCAGTATTTT	CASSLGYRDTQYF